This TCR beta chain was found in a study of metastatic and nonmetastatic thyroid tumors. Sample share makes this clone medium-sized. TCRdb reanalyzed the PCR reads with MiXCR. The repertoire has about 16,000 clones, around 25% of them found once; the top ten carry around 9.9%. No treatment of any kind had been given to any patient before thyroid surgery. The germline V gene encodes CDR1 MDHEN and CDR2 SYDVKM. Trimming took 5 bases from V and 2 from J, leaving 7 bases between them. CDR3 length: 12 amino acids. The TCR comes from a male donor with papillary thyroid cancer or a benign thyroid nodule (not recorded which). Some clones in this sample may be carry-over from other donors' samples. The sample was blood. The rearrangement uses TRBV28 and TRBJ2-7; D may match TRBD1 or TRBD2 (5 bases each). In nucleotides, the CDR3 is TGTGCCAGCAGTGAGGGGACCTACGAGCAGTACTTC. This encodes CASSEGTYEQYF.